This TCR beta chain was captured in a study of cytomegalovirus exposure and HLA in healthy donors. The study's findings and limits: Rarity held for most TCR sequences, but there were some public TCRs that occurred in many donors.

V lost 3 bases, J lost 8 bases, and 9 bases stayed unmatched. The CDR3 contains 14 residues. The germline V gene has CDR1 GTSNPN and CDR2 SVGIG (reference sequence). As regards this clone: Its antigen is unidentified.

A multiplex PCR was run with 60 Vbeta primers and 13 Jbeta primers. Sequencing used immunoSEQ multiplex PCR; TCRdb keeps in-frame clones, though not all of them. This sample has roughly 97,000 clones, with roughly four fifths found just once. V usage is TRBV30 and J usage is TRBJ1-4, with 7 nucleotides matching TRBD1. The receptor was derived from a man between 40 and 49 years old in good health and CMV-seropositive. The sequenced sample was PBMCs. The CDR3 sequence: CAWRREGAVEKLFF. CDR3 nucleotide sequence: TGTGCCTGGAGACGGGAGGGGGCGGTGGAAAAACTGTTTTTT. Complete variable domain (other parts from reference TRBV30 and TRBJ1-4): SQTIHQWPATLVQPVGSPLSLECTVEGTSNPNLYWYRQAAGRGLQLLFYSVGIGQISSEVPQNLSASRPQDRQFILSSKKLLLSDSGFYLCAWRREGAVEKLFFGSGTQLSVL.